This is a list of T cell receptor beta chains from one sample in a study of blood T cell repertoires in COVID-19. Only in-frame clones appear in the TCRdb table, and some are missing; sequencing was by immunoSEQ multiplex PCR. Here the sample spans 250,000 to 300,000 clones, around 90% being singletons. Sequencing input: peripheral blood. The receptor source for this set is a man aged 45-65 years with acute or convalescent COVID-19. Both conserved end residues are trimmed from each CDR3.

J	V	CDR3
TRBJ2-7	TRBV5-1	ASTETGSYEQY
TRBJ2-3	TRBV14	ASSQGRGTRSTDTQY
TRBJ1-1	TRBV2	ASSDITEAF
TRBJ2-2	TRBV6-4	ASSDSALSGELF
TRBJ1-2	TRBV5-1	ASSQDRGVLYGYT
TRBJ2-2	TRBV18	ASSPRGGALSGELF
TRBJ1-3	TRBV11-3	ASSLDHSSGNTIY
TRBJ1-6	TRBV3-1/TRBV3-2	ASRAGDGSPLH
TRBJ1-5	TRBV18	ASSLTGAGQPQH
TRBJ2-3	TRBV5-4	ASSYGSTGGALDTQY
TRBJ2-2	TRBV5-1	ASSTGQGNTGELF
TRBJ2-7	TRBV12-3/TRBV12-4	ASSLGTGGEQY
TRBJ1-4	TRBV6-6	ASSGRGGATNEKLF
TRBJ1-2	TRBV10-3	AISESGQGDYGYT
TRBJ1-5	TRBV19	ASSISGISNQPQH
TRBJ1-6	TRBV18	ASSPRGQGMSPLH
TRBJ1-6	TRBV5-4	ASSLVRDSPLH
TRBJ2-6	TRBV18	ASSQQGLKGANVLT
TRBJ1-1	TRBV7-9	ASSWDSQGVWRAF
TRBJ2-5	TRBV7-6	ASTSRRGLAAQETQY
TRBJ1-5	TRBV30	AWGGSNQPQH
TRBJ1-1	TRBV19	ASKGQVQSEAF
TRBJ1-2	TRBV18	ASSPTRGQLSYGYT
TRBJ2-7	TRBV10-3	AISEGGKLSEQY
TRBJ2-3	TRBV18	ASSQGRTGTGADTQY
TRBJ2-7	TRBV6-5	ASSYSPRGSYEQY
TRBJ1-1	TRBV7-2	ASSGRQLNTEAF
TRBJ2-5	TRBV19	ASGTGKETQY